This T cell receptor (beta chain) emerged from a study of patients and donors after allogeneic stem cell transplantation. This clonotype was recorded many times. A single record per CDR3 protein comes from TCRdb applying MiXCR to the RT-PCR reads. The sample carries about 74,000 distinct CDR3 sequences, 26% recorded once. The ends lost 6 bases at V and 0 bases at J; junction bases unmatched: 7. This CDR3 region has 16 residues. The TCR comes from a human donor who was either an allogeneic HSCT recipient or a stem cell or donor lymphocyte infusion donor (not recorded which). It is not recorded whose cells these are; they may come from a transplant donor. The rearrangement joins TRBV12-3 or TRBV12-4 to TRBJ1-3, with 8 bases fitting TRBD1. The sample consisted of blood, either unsorted or a sorted T cell fraction (not recorded which). Here the CDR3 reads CASSSGQAVSGNTIYF. The CDR3 bases are TGTGCCAGCAGCTCGGGACAGGCCGTCTCTGGAAACACCATATATTTT.